Following are 26 T cell receptor beta chains from one sample sequenced in a study of shared clonotypes between healthy human individuals. TCRdb keeps only in-frame clones here, not all; method: immunoSEQ multiplex PCR. The sample lists under 850,000 clones; around 92% were seen once. Naive CD8 isolation took CD45RO-negative cells positively selected for CCR7 and excluded terminally differentiated effector memory CD45RA+ cells. What was sequenced was naive CD8+ T cells sorted from blood. Source of these receptors: a man aged 30 to 39 in good health.

A note on this clone: At the DNA level, this CDR3 is encoded by other sequences in the same sample as well. V and J are TRBV4-1 and TRBJ2-3; D gene unclear. Trimming removed 2 bases from V and 4 bases from J, with 4 bases in between. Germline V CDR1 and CDR2: MGHRA, YSYEKL. This CDR3 is 12 amino acids long. CDR3 sequence: CASSQRADTQYF. CDR3 coding DNA: TGCGCCAGCAGCCAACGAGCAGATACGCAGTATTTT.

The J gene is TRBJ2-5, the V gene TRBV5-1; D unresolved. Trimming pared 4 bases from V and 2 bases from J, leaving 15 bases between. The CDR3 is made up of 15 amino acids. CDR1 is SGHRS and CDR2 is YFSETQ in the germline V gene. The CDR3 bases are TGCGCCAGCAGCCCTTGGAAGGTAGGGCAAGAGACCCAGTACTTC. Amino acid sequence: CASSPWKVGQETQYF.

This rearrangement joins TRBV11-1 to TRBJ1-1; D not certain. V lost 5 bases, J lost 7 bases, and 11 bases lay in between. Germline loops: CDR1 SGHAT, CDR2 FQDESV (reference sequence). The length of the CDR3 is 12 residues. The CDR3 here is CASSVLSGEAFF. DNA of the CDR3: TGTGCCAGCAGCGTTTTATCCGGTGAAGCTTTCTTT.

The V and J genes are TRBV5-1 and TRBJ2-1; 11 bases line up with TRBD2. The CDR3 has 17 amino acids. Germline-derived CDR1 and CDR2 are SGHRS and YFSETQ. V was clipped by 4 bases and J by 3 bases; unmatched bases: 9. CDR3 residues: CASSLHPGLADYNEQFF. Here the CDR3 DNA reads TGCGCCAGCAGCCTCCATCCGGGACTAGCGGACTACAATGAGCAGTTCTTC.

This chain connects TRBV10-3 to TRBJ2-7; 10 bases are shared with TRBD1. V gave up 3 bases and J gave up 6 bases; unmatched junction bases: 5. Per the germline V gene, CDR1 is ENHRY and CDR2 is SYGVKD. The CDR3 is 14 residues long. DNA for the CDR3: TGTGCCATCAGTGAATTGGACAGGGGGGGCGAGCAGTACTTC. Translation gives CAISELDRGGEQYF.

The chain joins TRBV10-3 to TRBJ2-2, with 11 bases fitting TRBD2. The germline gives CDR1 ENHRY, CDR2 SYGVKD. CDR3 size: 16 residues. J lost 3 bases, V lost 8 bases, and 8 bases had no gene match. This chain's CDR3 is CAIGGLAAGDTGELFF. CDR3 bases: TGTGCCATCGGGGGACTAGCGGCCGGGGACACCGGGGAGCTGTTTTTT.

V gene TRBV9 combines with J gene TRBJ2-6, with D unclear. In germline, CDR1 is SGDLS, CDR2 YYNGEE. Trimming removed 4 bases from V and 3 bases from J, with 8 bases in between. The CDR3 has 14 residues. CDR3 region: CASSPTFGANVLTF. The CDR3 DNA reads TGTGCCAGCAGCCCCACCTTTGGGGCCAACGTCCTGACTTTC.

This sequence joins TRBV7-8 and TRBJ1-1; 7 bases map to TRBD1. The J segment lost 3 bases and the V segment lost 2 bases, leaving 12 bases of the junction unmatched. Germline V lookup: CDR1 SGHVS, CDR2 FQNEAQ. This CDR3 comprises 17 residues. CDR3 in amino acids: CASSLRLRGQGDTEAFF. DNA of the CDR3: TGTGCCAGCAGCTTAAGGTTGAGGGGGCAGGGGGACACTGAAGCTTTCTTT.

In this sample, this clone turned up a few times. The chain employs TRBV4-1 and TRBJ1-1, with D hard to call. This CDR3 is built from 13 residues. The V end lost 0 bases, the J end lost 5 bases, and 7 bases lay between the germline ends. Looked up from germline, CDR1 is MGHRA and CDR2 is YSYEKL. CDR3 protein: CASSQDPRTEAFF. The DNA of the CDR3 is TGCGCCAGCAGCCAAGATCCGAGGACTGAAGCTTTCTTT.

V and J are TRBV19 and TRBJ1-1, with 9 bases matching TRBD1. The CDR3 spans 17 residues. Trimming removed 4 bases from V and 8 bases from J; junction bases left unmatched: 17. Germline CDR1 LNHDA, CDR2 SQIVND (reference sequence). The CDR3 DNA is TGTGCCAGTAGTACGACCCAACCTTCGGACAGGGGTTTCGAAGCTTTCTTT. Translating it yields CASSTTQPSDRGFEAFF.

V is TRBV27 and J is TRBJ2-7; unclear D gene. V was pared by 3 bases and J by 5 bases, with 14 bases between. The CDR3 loop spans 14 amino acids. CDR1 and CDR2 (germline): MNHEY, SMNVEV (reference sequence). The CDR3: CASSLWAEEDEQYF. In DNA form, the CDR3 reads TGTGCCAGCAGTTTGTGGGCCGAGGAAGACGAGCAGTACTTC.

The rearrangement links TRBV10-3 to TRBJ2-3; D uncertain. V lost 7 bases to trimming and J lost 0 bases, with 14 bases between them. The germline gives CDR1 ENHRY, CDR2 SYGVKD. The CDR3 consists of 15 residues. Here the CDR3 DNA reads TGTGCCATCAATGCGGCAGACCCTAGCACAGATACGCAGTATTTT. Its protein product is CAINAADPSTDTQYF.

V and J are TRBV29-1 and TRBJ2-7; TRBD2 aligns across 7 bases. This CDR3 has 15 amino acids. The V gene's germline CDR1 is SQVTM and CDR2 ANQGSEA. The V gene end was trimmed by 3 bases and the J gene end by 0 bases; junction bases not matched to a gene: 8. The CDR3 is CSVDSLGRNSYEQYF. For the CDR3, the DNA is TGCAGCGTTGACTCCCTCGGGAGGAACTCCTACGAGCAGTACTTC.

The rearrangement links TRBV6-1 to TRBJ1-1, with a weak D call TRBD1 (5 bases). The length of the CDR3 is 15 residues. Germline V gene data show CDR1 as MNHNS and CDR2 as SASEGT. Trimming stripped 0 bases from V and 1 base from J, with 9 bases between. The DNA for the CDR3 is TGTGCCAGCAGTGAAGCTTTGCAGGGGAACACTGAAGCTTTCTTT. Translated: CASSEALQGNTEAFF.

V gene TRBV4-1 combines with J gene TRBJ2-7, with TRBD1 matching over 9 bases. The CDR3 contains 16 residues. Unmatched junction bases numbered 3, after V lost 0 bases and J lost 0 bases. CDR1 is MGHRA and CDR2 is YSYEKL in the germline V gene. The CDR3 nucleotides are TGCGCCAGCAGCCAAGACAGGGACAGGGTCTCCTACGAGCAGTACTTC. Encoded protein: CASSQDRDRVSYEQYF.

V usage is TRBV19 and J usage is TRBJ2-7, with D possibly TRBD1 on 6 matching bases. This CDR3 region has 14 residues. Germline values: CDR1 LNHDA, CDR2 SQIVND (reference sequence). V was pared by 4 bases and J by 11 bases, with 21 bases between. Here the CDR3 reads CASSRGTIVPREYF. The CDR3, as DNA: TGTGCCAGTAGTAGAGGGACAATAGTCCCCAGGGAGTACTTC.

Details on this clone: This probably arose from a read error, given a far larger clone one base away. The rearrangement links TRBV7-9 to TRBJ2-2; 9 bases agree with TRBD1. This CDR3 has 16 amino acids. Germline V gene data show CDR1 as SEHNR and CDR2 as FQNEAQ (reference sequence). The CDR3 region is CANSLRQGANTGELFF. CDR3 nucleotide sequence: TGTGCCAACAGCTTAAGACAGGGGGCGAACACCGGGGAGCTGTTTTTT.

This clone was found once. The CDR3 nucleotides read TGTGCCAGCAGCTCGGGTGCGGTTGGCTCCTACGAGCAGTACTTC. This sequence encodes CASSSGAVGSYEQYF. The rearrangement links TRBV7-6 to TRBJ2-7; D not certain. The V end lost 4 bases, the J end lost 0 bases, and 13 bases lay between the germline ends. Per germline, CDR1 SGHVS and CDR2 FNYEAQ. The CDR3 spans 15 residues.

The chain carries TRBV7-2 and TRBJ1-3, with a possible D match to TRBD1 (6 bases). V shed 3 bases and J shed 4 bases, with 19 bases lying between them. The CDR3 has 17 residues. Germline V gene data show CDR1 as SGHTA and CDR2 as FQGNSA. In DNA, the CDR3 is TGTGCCAGCAGCTTCGTCCTCCAGGGGTCTTTCGGAAACACCATATATTTT. It yields the protein CASSFVLQGSFGNTIYF.

The gene calls are TRBV6-5 and TRBJ2-3; 10 nucleotides match TRBD2. The CDR3 has 15 amino acids. V gave up 2 bases and J gave up 4 bases; unmatched junction bases: 3. CDR1 is MNHEY and CDR2 is SVGAGI in the germline V gene. DNA for the CDR3: TGTGCCAGCAGTTACGTAGCGGGAGGATCAGATACGCAGTATTTT. This codes for CASSYVAGGSDTQYF.

This sequence joins TRBV6-1 and TRBJ2-7, with a tentative D call TRBD1 (5 bases). The CDR3 runs 18 residues. CDR1 is MNHNS and CDR2 is SASEGT in the germline V gene. V lost 1 base, J lost 0 bases, and 19 bases lay in between. The CDR3: CASSEGFPQATFSYEQYF. CDR3 sequence (DNA): TGTGCCAGCAGTGAAGGTTTTCCACAGGCGACGTTCTCCTACGAGCAGTACTTC.

This chain links TRBV15 with TRBJ2-5; TRBD2 agrees at 9 bases. The V gene end was trimmed by 1 base and the J gene end by 4 bases; junction bases not matched to a gene: 10. This CDR3 is built from 17 residues. Germline values: CDR1 LNHNV, CDR2 YYDKDF (reference sequence). CDR3 loop: CATSRVGRSGSRETQYF. DNA of the CDR3: TGTGCCACCAGCAGAGTAGGACGTAGCGGGAGCCGAGAGACCCAGTACTTC.

This clone was recorded only once. The V call is TRBV27, the J call TRBJ2-5; no firm D call. This CDR3 comprises 13 residues. V was cut by 5 bases and J by 4 bases, with 11 bases left in between. The V gene's germline CDR1 is MNHEY and CDR2 SMNVEV (reference sequence). The CDR3 sequence: CASSKAGGETQYF. The CDR3 DNA follows: TGTGCCAGCAGTAAGGCTGGTGGAGAGACCCAGTACTTC.

This chain uses TRBV27 with TRBJ2-7; D gene unclear. Germline V gene sequence: CDR1 MNHEY, CDR2 SMNVEV (reference sequence). Trimming left V 2 bases short and J 2 bases short, with 7 bases between. The CDR3 is 13 residues long. CDR3 nucleotide sequence: TGTGCCAGCAGTTTACAGGCCACCTACGAGCAGTACTTC. This encodes CASSLQATYEQYF.

V usage is TRBV1 and J usage is TRBJ1-1; the table gives TRBD1 as D, unverified against the DNA. TRBV1 constitutes a pseudogene. The CDR3 totals 15 residues. CDR3 nucleotide sequence: TGCACCAGCAGCCAGGAAATGGGACAGAACACTGAAGCTTTCTTT. Translation: CTSSQEMGQNTEAFF.

J is TRBJ2-1 and V is TRBV19, with D possibly TRBD2 on 6 matching bases. V lost 3 bases and J 5 bases, leaving 14 bases between the germline ends. Germline CDR1 is LNHDA and CDR2 is SQIVND (reference sequence). The CDR3 consists of 15 residues. The CDR3 bases are TGTGCCAGTAGTATTGCCGGGAGTTCCCACAATGAGCAGTTCTTC. It encodes CASSIAGSSHNEQFF.